This TCR beta chain was retrieved from a study of shared clonotypes between healthy human individuals. Study-wide background: Three CD4 naive, three CD4 memory, two CD8 naive and one CD8 memory plate were used per donor. Study-wide points: Relative to clonotypes present in all four donors, those not shared had lower generation probabilities. Sharing of clonotypes among donors was expected to vary with sequencing depth.

To note about this clone: Its matching antigen is unknown.

V shed 1 base and J shed 10 bases, with 13 bases lying between them. Germline values: CDR1 SEHNR, CDR2 FQNEAQ (reference sequence). CDR3 length: 13 amino acids. Genomic DNA of every subset was divided equally among multiple immunoSEQ plates. The repertoire was sequenced with immunoSEQ multiplex PCR; TCRdb's copy has only in-frame clones and lacks some. The sample gives 980,000 or so clones, about 80% of which show up once; approximately 1.5% is in the top ten. The sequence was collected from a man aged 18 to 30 in good health. The specimen was memory CD4+ T cells sorted from blood. Regarding subset: CD45RA-negative fraction. The chain recombines TRBV7-9 with TRBJ1-1; TRBD1 might be the D (6 bases). CDR3 nucleotide sequence: TGTGCCAGCAGCTTAGACAGGGCCCTAGGAGCTTTCTTT. Its translation: CASSLDRALGAFF.